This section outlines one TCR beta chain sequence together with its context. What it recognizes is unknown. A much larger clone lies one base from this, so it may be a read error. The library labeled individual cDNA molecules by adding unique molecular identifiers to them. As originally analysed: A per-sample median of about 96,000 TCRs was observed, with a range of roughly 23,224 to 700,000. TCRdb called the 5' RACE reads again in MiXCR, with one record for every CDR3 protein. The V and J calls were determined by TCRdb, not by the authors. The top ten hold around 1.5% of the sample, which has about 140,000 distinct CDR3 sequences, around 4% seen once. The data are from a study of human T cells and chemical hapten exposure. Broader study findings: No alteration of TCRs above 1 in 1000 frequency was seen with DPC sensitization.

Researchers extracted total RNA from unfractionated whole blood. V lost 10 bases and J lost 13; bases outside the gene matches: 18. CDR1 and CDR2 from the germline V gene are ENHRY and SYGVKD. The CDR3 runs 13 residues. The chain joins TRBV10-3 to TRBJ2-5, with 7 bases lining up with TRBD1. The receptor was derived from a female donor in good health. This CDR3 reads CATQSGTVVARYF. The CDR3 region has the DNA TGTGCCACGCAATCTGGGACAGTCGTTGCCCGGTACTTC.